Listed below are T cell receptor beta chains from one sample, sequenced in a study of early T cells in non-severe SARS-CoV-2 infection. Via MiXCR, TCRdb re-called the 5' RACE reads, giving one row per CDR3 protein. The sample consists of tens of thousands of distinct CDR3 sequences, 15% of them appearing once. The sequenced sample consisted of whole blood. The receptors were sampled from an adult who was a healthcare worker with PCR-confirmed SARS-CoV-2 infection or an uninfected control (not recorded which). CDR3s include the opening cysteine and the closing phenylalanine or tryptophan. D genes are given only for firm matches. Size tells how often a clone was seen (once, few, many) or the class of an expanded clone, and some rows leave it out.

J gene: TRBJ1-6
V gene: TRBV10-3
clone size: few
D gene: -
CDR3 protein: CAISEDSYNSPLHF
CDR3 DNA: TGTGCCATCAGTGAGGACAGCTATAATTCACCCCTCCACTTT

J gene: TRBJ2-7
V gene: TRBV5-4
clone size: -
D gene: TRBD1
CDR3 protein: CASSLTGAPSGEQYF
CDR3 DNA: TGTGCCAGCAGCTTGACAGGGGCTCCCTCCGGCGAGCAGTACTTC

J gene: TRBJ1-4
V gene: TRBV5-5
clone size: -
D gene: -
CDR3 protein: CASSPTEANEKLFF
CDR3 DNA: TGTGCCAGCAGCCCGACAGAAGCTAATGAAAAACTGTTTTTT

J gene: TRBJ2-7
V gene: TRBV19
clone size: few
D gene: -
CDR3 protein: CAVGEPEQYF
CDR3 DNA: TGTGCCGTAGGGGAGCCCGAGCAGTACTTC

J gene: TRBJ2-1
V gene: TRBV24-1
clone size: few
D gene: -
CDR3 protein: CATSDLREQFF
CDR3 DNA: TGTGCCACCAGTGACCTCCGAGAGCAGTTCTTC

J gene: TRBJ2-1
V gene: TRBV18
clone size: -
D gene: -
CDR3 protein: CASSPPNRGGNEQFF
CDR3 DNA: TGTGCCAGCTCACCACCGAACAGGGGGGGCAATGAGCAGTTCTTC

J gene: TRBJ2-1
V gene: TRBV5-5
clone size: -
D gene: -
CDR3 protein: CASSRTGTSYNEQFF
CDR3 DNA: TGTGCCAGCAGCCGCACCGGGACATCCTACAATGAGCAGTTCTTC

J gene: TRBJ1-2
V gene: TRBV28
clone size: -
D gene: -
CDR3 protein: CASSSTGTDTF
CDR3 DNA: TGTGCCAGCAGTTCAACCGGGACTGATACCTTC

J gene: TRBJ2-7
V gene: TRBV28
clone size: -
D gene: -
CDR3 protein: CASSARTGEQYF
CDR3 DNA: TGTGCCAGCAGTGCAAGGACTGGCGAGCAGTACTTC

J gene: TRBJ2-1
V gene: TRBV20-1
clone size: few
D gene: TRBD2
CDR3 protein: CSASQTSEYNEQFF
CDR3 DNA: TGCAGTGCTAGCCAGACTAGCGAATACAATGAGCAGTTCTTC

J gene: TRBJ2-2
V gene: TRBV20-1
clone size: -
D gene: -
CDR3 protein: CSAPTVNTGELFF
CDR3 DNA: TGCAGTGCTCCGACGGTGAACACCGGGGAGCTGTTTTTT

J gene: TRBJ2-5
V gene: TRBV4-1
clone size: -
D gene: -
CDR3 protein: CASSQVPVQETQYF
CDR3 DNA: TGCGCCAGCAGCCAAGTCCCGGTACAAGAGACCCAGTACTTC

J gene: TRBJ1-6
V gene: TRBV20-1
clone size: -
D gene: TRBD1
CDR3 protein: CSATPTGAVLYSPLHF
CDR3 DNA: TGCAGTGCTACGCCAACAGGGGCAGTATTATACTCACCCCTCCACTTT

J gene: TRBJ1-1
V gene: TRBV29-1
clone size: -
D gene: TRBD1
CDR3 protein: CSVRDRARTEAFF
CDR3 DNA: TGCAGCGTTCGGGACAGGGCAAGGACTGAAGCTTTCTTT

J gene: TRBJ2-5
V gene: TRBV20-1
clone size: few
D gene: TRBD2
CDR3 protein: CSATGGRETQYF
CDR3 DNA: TGCAGTGCTACGGGGGGGCGAGAGACCCAGTACTTC

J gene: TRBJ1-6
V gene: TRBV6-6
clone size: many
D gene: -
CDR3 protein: CASSYSDSPLHF
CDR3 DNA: TGTGCCAGCAGTTACTCGGACTCACCCCTCCACTTT

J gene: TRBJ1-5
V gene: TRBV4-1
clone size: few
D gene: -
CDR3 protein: CASSHVGSSNQPQHF
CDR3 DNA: TGCGCCAGCAGCCATGTAGGGAGTAGCAATCAGCCCCAGCATTTT

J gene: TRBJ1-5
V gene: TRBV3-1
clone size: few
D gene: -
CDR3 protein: CASSRGIRQPQHF
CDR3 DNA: TGTGCCAGCAGCCGGGGGATCCGGCAGCCCCAGCATTTT

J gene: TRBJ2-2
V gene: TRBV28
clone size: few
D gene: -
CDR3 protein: CASSRGGDGTGELFF
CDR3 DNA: TGTGCCAGCAGTAGAGGCGGGGACGGCACCGGGGAGCTGTTTTTT

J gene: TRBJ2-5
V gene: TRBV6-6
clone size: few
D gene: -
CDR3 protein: CASLSLRGETQYF
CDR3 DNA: TGTGCCAGCCTTTCTCTGAGGGGAGAGACCCAGTACTTC